This entry features one T cell receptor beta chain sequence. The sample holds many counts of this clonotype. Its binding antigen is unknown. The input lacks base qualities; no much larger clone sits a single base away. This specimen belongs to a study of T cells in Graves' hyperthyroidism and ophthalmopathy (dated by TCRdb to the late 2010s). As for the study more broadly: Peripheral blood was sampled at the time of initial diagnosis, prior to any treatment. To identify TCR V-J signatures that set the groups apart, the researchers used a discovery cohort of roughly 100 patients, made up of 43 with Graves' ophthalmopathy and some 58 with stable Graves' hyperthyroidism. Prospective prediction of ophthalmopathy was tested in an independent validation cohort of 18 to 20 hyperthyroidism patients and approximately 17 patients who later progressed to ophthalmopathy. In several Graves' hyperthyroidism patients, the study also compared T-cell repertoires from thyroid tissue with T-cell repertoires from blood. Once sampling was done, hyperthyroidism patients were given methimazole at a starting dose of 30 mg daily, whereas ophthalmopathy patients were given high-dose intravenous methylprednisolone. The 85 to 100 discovery patients were randomly split 7:3 into training and test sets. TCR Vbeta CDR3 sequencing of 140 or so peripheral blood samples (under 45 ophthalmopathy, roughly 72 hyperthyroidism and roughly 17 progressor patients) is reported in the paper.

The hyperthyroidism patients were between 18 and 65 years old and newly diagnosed, with a disease duration of less than 2 months. Exclusion was applied to patients with uncontrolled infections, other autoimmune diseases, pregnancy or lactation. Diagnoses relied on clinical symptoms, serum thyroxine and TRAb, thyroid ultrasound and orbital computed tomography. For progressor patients, blood was drawn at the first diagnosis of hyperthyroidism, before any ophthalmopathy symptoms had appeared. PBMCs were separated from under 12 ml of fresh peripheral blood using Ficoll-Paque density gradient centrifugation. Progressor patients were defined as those initially diagnosed with Graves' hyperthyroidism in whom ophthalmopathy developed during follow-up. Total RNA was extracted with Trizol reagent, and quality was checked on an Agilent 2100 Bioanalyzer. The CDR3 spans 17 residues, from the cysteine through the phenylalanine. Kept here is only the CDR3 DNA, which spans 51 bases and is read in frame from base 1. From V the trimming removes 5 bases and from J it removes 1 base, while the gene matches leave 5 bases of the junction unaccounted for. CDR1 and CDR2 are read off the germline V gene (reference sequence) as MNHEY and SMNVEV.

Amplification of TCR beta CDR3 regions was carried out from RNA transcripts. For the first round of RT-PCR on the TCR CDR3, the HTBI primer set was used together with the Qiagen OneStep RT-PCR kit. The libraries were constructed in a second round of multiplex PCR and then size-selected and purified. The libraries were sequenced on an Illumina HiSeq2000 using paired-end 100 bp reads. Turning to the authors' computational methods: SOAPnuke was used to process the raw data, removing reads that contained adapters or uncalled bases, had a mean Phred below 15, or lacked an exact match to the constant primer or identifier. High-quality paired reads were merged using COPE v1.2.5, and each unique nucleotide sequence was defined as a clonotype. Clonotypes were aligned to IMGT TRBV, TRBD and TRBJ reference segments using MiTCR v1.1. The analysis was restricted to V-J combinations with a frequency above 0.0001, which together covered 98% to 99.2% of the repertoires. A TCS score was defined as the ratio between F50 (clonal expansion) and ExV (chaos), using BLOSUM62-based TCRdist between CDR3 peptides within each V-J. Welch's t-statistics and random forest reduced several hundred V-J features to 13, which were used in a naive Bayes classifier (R e1071). TCRdb ran its own pipeline on the public reads, namely fastp trimming at Q25 and MiXCR clone calling, and kept in-frame beta chains. Every CDR3 protein is listed once, alongside the most common genes and DNA of its rows. V and J calls and clone size were set by TCRdb, not the authors. In all, the sample holds more than 250,000 distinct CDR3 sequences, and over 12% of those were seen once. More than 30% of the sample is held by the ten biggest clonotypes.

General study outcomes and caveats: A 13 V-J signature model separated ophthalmopathy from stable hyperthyroidism, with roughly 88% sensitivity and roughly 81% specificity in cross-validation and 80%/75% in testing. Most expanded thyroid clonotypes (frequency above 0.001) were also found in blood, which suggests that blood repertoires may mirror thyroid immune responses. Sample size was not statistically predetermined, and blinding of investigators to group allocation was not performed. In validation, progression to ophthalmopathy was predicted by the model with nearly 71% sensitivity and approximately 78% specificity, a median of about 6.4 months before onset.

Sequencing was performed on blood. The chain is encoded by TRBV27 joined to TRBJ2-6; 10 of the junction bases match TRBD1. The receptor's source is a woman aged 45-59 years with Graves' hyperthyroidism that later progressed to Graves' ophthalmopathy. CDR3 region: CASSPRDRGSGANVLTF. The nucleotide sequence reads TGTGCCAGCAGTCCGCGGGACAGGGGATCTGGGGCCAACGTCCTGACTTTC.